This T cell receptor (beta chain) was recorded in a study of T cell repertoires in cytomegalovirus infection. Study as a whole: CMV infection and matching HLA type were both indicated by public TCR beta signatures. Points from the study as a whole: Cumulative public TCR beta family frequency identified CMV carriers with the relevant HLA. The study found HLA-C-restricted CMV-specific TCR beta clonotypes dominating the ex vivo response.

One entry per CDR3 protein results from TCRdb running MiXCR on the reads. The sample consists of 200,000 to 300,000 distinct CDR3 sequences, more than 9% of them appearing once. In its sample, this clonotype was seen a few times. The antigen remains undetermined. The V gene end was trimmed by 6 bases and the J gene end by 2 bases; junction bases not matched to a gene: 3. Per germline, CDR1 MNHEY and CDR2 SMNVEV (reference sequence). The CDR3 sequence is 14 residues long. Sequencing used PBMCs. The sequence derives from a human donor in good health (CMV status not recorded). Some clones in this sample may be carry-over from other donors' samples. V usage is TRBV27 and J usage is TRBJ2-2; 7 bases map to TRBD2. This CDR3 reads CASRLARNTGELFF. The CDR3 DNA follows: TGTGCCAGCAGACTAGCGAGAAACACCGGGGAGCTGTTTTTT.